The sequence of this TCR beta chain was determined in a study of cytomegalovirus exposure and HLA in healthy donors. This CDR3 is 15 amino acids long. Germline lookup yields CDR1 LNHDA and CDR2 SQIVND (reference sequence). Trimming shortened V by 5 bases and J by 2 bases, and 15 bases separated the two germline ends. Primers: 60 Vbeta forward and 13 Jbeta reverse. Sequencing used immunoSEQ multiplex PCR; TCRdb keeps in-frame clones, though not all of them. The sample holds around 64,000 clones, 70% to 75% seen once. Regarding this clone: Its antigen is currently unknown.

The study, taken as a whole, reports: Earlier analysis looked at TCR beta V segments, and most were productive about 90% or about 30% of the time. Clonal expansion, a later analysis showed, was greater in HLA-associated TCR beta chains than in equally common others.

The TCR comes from a man aged 30 to 39 in good health and CMV-seropositive. The chain carries TRBV19 and TRBJ1-2, with D possibly being TRBD1 (6 bases). Specimen: PBMCs. CDR3 DNA: TGTGCCAGTAGTCCCAAACAGGGCCGGAACTATGGCTACACCTTC. Encoded protein: CASSPKQGRNYGYTF.